These 18 T cell receptor beta chains share one sample of origin, sequenced in a study of STAT5B mutations in CD4+ large granular lymphocyte leukemia. Data came from immunoSEQ multiplex PCR; TCRdb stores just in-frame clones and leaves some out. The data contain some 40,000 clones, about 88% of them singletons. Sample: CD4+ T cells from blood buffy coats. These receptors came from a human donor in good health.

The chain uses TRBV7-2 and TRBJ1-4, with TRBD1 identical over 8 bases. J gave up 7 bases and V 5 bases, and 0 bases lay outside the gene matches. From germline, CDR1 is SGHTA and CDR2 FQGNSA. The CDR3 extends over 12 amino acids. The CDR3 nucleotides are TGTGCCAGCAGCGGACAGGGTGAAAAACTGTTTTTT. Protein product: CASSGQGEKLFF.

The chain carries TRBV7-2 and TRBJ2-5; no clear D gene. Germline V lookup: CDR1 SGHTA, CDR2 FQGNSA. V lost 5 bases to trimming and J lost 11 bases, with 24 bases between them. This CDR3 has 15 residues. For the CDR3, the DNA is TGTGCCAGCAGCCCCCACCTGGGCACCAACGAGGAGCAGTACTTC. This translates into CASSPHLGTNEEQYF. Combining the CDR3 with reference TRBV7-2 and TRBJ2-5 gives the whole variable domain GAGVSQSPSNKVTEKGKDVELRCDPISGHTALYWYRQSLGQGLEFLIYFQGNSAPDKSGLPSDRFSAERTGGSVSTLTIQRTQQEDSAVYLCASSPHLGTNEEQYFGPGTRLLVL.

V and J are TRBV7-9 and TRBJ1-1; the D gene is possibly TRBD1 (6 bases). The CDR3 totals 14 residues. Germline V lookup: CDR1 SEHNR, CDR2 FQNEAQ (reference sequence). V was cut by 3 bases and J by 3 bases, with 11 bases left in between. The CDR3 DNA follows: TGTGCCAGCAGCTTGGGACAAACTCACACTGAAGCTTTCTTT. Protein sequence: CASSLGQTHTEAFF.

This chain joins TRBV6-5 and TRBJ2-1; D is unclear. The CDR3 is 16 residues long. With 0 bases removed from V and 12 bases from J, the gap between germline ends came to 21 bases. Germline V gives CDR1 MNHEY, CDR2 SVGAGI. The CDR3 nucleotides are TGTGCCAGCAGTTACTCGCGCCGGTATCAGCTAAGTGGGCAGTTCTTC. Amino acid sequence: CASSYSRRYQLSGQFF.

CDR3 DNA: TGTGCAAGTCGCTTTCAGGGAGATGGCTACACCTTC. As protein: CASRFQGDGYTF. The J gene is TRBJ1-2, the V gene TRBV12-2. TRBV12-2 is listed as a pseudogene. The CDR3 extends over 12 amino acids.

In this sample, this clone turned up a few times. V is TRBV10-3 and J is TRBJ1-2; TRBD1 matches at 11 bases. This CDR3 comprises 17 residues. In germline, CDR1 is ENHRY, CDR2 SYGVKD. With 6 bases clipped from V and 2 bases from J, the junction kept 11 bases outside the gene matches. CDR3 nucleotide sequence: TGTGCCATCAGAAACCCGGGACAGGGGGATTGGAACTATGGCTACACCTTC. It yields the protein CAIRNPGQGDWNYGYTF.

The rearrangement joins TRBV6-5 to TRBJ1-4, with TRBD1 matching over 8 bases. This CDR3 is 15 amino acids long. V shed 4 bases and J 5 bases; nucleotides not matched to a gene: 6. The germline V gene encodes CDR1 MNHEY and CDR2 SVGAGI. The chain's CDR3 is CASSFHGTGNEKLFF. CDR3 sequence (DNA): TGTGCCAGCAGTTTTCACGGGACAGGCAATGAAAAACTGTTTTTT.

This chain connects TRBV6-5 to TRBJ2-2; the match to TRBD1 covers 10 bases. Germline values: CDR1 MNHEY, CDR2 SVGAGI. Trimming removed 5 bases from V and 7 bases from J; junction bases left unmatched: 4. This CDR3 is 14 amino acids long. The CDR3 bases are TGTGCCAGCAGTCGACAGGGGGCGTTCGGGGAGCTGTTTTTT. Its translation: CASSRQGAFGELFF.

The chain carries TRBV19 and TRBJ1-4; D possibly corresponds to TRBD1 (6 bases). This CDR3 is built from 11 residues. Germline values: CDR1 LNHDA, CDR2 SQIVND (reference sequence). V lost 7 bases to trimming and J lost 13 bases, with 13 bases between them. Written as DNA, the CDR3 is TGTGCCAGTATCAACAGGGTTAGACTGTTTTTT. Translated, it gives CASINRVRLFF.

The J gene is TRBJ2-2, the V gene TRBV7-2; 9 nucleotides agree with TRBD2. Germline V gene sequence: CDR1 SGHTA, CDR2 FQGNSA. V trimming: 1 base; J trimming: 4 bases; junction bases outside the gene matches: 7. The CDR3 extends over 17 amino acids. CDR3 DNA sequence: TGTGCCAGCAGCTTAGTTGGCGGGGGGGCGGGCACCGGGGAGCTGTTTTTT. This encodes CASSLVGGGAGTGELFF.

This chain connects TRBV27 to TRBJ1-6; D not certain. CDR1 is MNHEY and CDR2 is SMNVEV in the germline V gene (reference sequence). The CDR3 contains 13 residues. The V and J ends lost 2 bases and 9 bases respectively, with 8 bases between them. CDR3 residues: CASSLGWSSPLHF. CDR3 DNA: TGTGCCAGCAGTTTAGGGTGGAGTTCACCCCTCCACTTT.

Written as DNA, the CDR3 is TGTGCCAGCAGGGACAGGGAAGGCAATCAGCCCCAGCATTTT. It codes for CASRDREGNQPQHF. V gene TRBV6-6 combines with J gene TRBJ1-5; 8 nucleotides agree with TRBD1. The CDR3 runs to 14 residues. J lost 2 bases, V lost 6 bases, and 3 bases had no gene match. Germline V gene sequence: CDR1 MNHNY, CDR2 SVGAGI (reference sequence).

This clone was seen a single time. V gene TRBV28 combines with J gene TRBJ1-4; no definite D call. The CDR3 extends over 17 amino acids. Per the germline V gene, CDR1 is MDHEN and CDR2 is SYDVKM. The ends were cut back, 2 bases at V and 0 bases at J, with 13 bases in the middle. In DNA, the CDR3 is TGTGCCAGCAGTTTAAGGCCCGGAGCCGCAACTAATGAAAAACTGTTTTTT. Translating gives CASSLRPGAATNEKLFF.

The chain recombines TRBV6-1 with TRBJ2-5; D gene ambiguous. Trimming took 1 base from V and 5 from J, leaving 8 bases between them. Germline CDR1 MNHNS, CDR2 SASEGT. This CDR3 region has 13 residues. The CDR3 spells CASSEVPIETQYF. The DNA for the CDR3 is TGTGCCAGCAGTGAAGTACCAATCGAGACCCAGTACTTC.

The gene calls are TRBV4-1 and TRBJ2-7; 9 bases agree with TRBD1. V was pared by 0 bases and J by 1 base, with 7 bases of the junction left unmatched. Germline V gene lookup returns CDR1 MGHRA and CDR2 YSYEKL. There are 17 residues in the CDR3. DNA for the CDR3: TGCGCCAGCAGCCAAGAACAGGAGGGACAGGGTTCCTACGAGCAGTACTTC. Its protein product is CASSQEQEGQGSYEQYF.

The chain uses TRBV9 and TRBJ2-7; the match to TRBD1 covers 10 bases. Germline V gene lookup returns CDR1 SGDLS and CDR2 YYNGEE. The length of the CDR3 is 15 residues. V dropped 3 bases and J dropped 5; count of bases not matched to a gene: 8. The CDR3: CASSAPGQGIDEQYF. CDR3 DNA sequence: TGTGCCAGCAGCGCGCCGGGACAGGGGATCGACGAGCAGTACTTC.

V gene TRBV9 combines with J gene TRBJ2-3, with D hard to call. The CDR3 has 13 residues. V was trimmed by 1 base and J by 8 bases, leaving 11 bases between them. Germline CDR1 and CDR2: SGDLS and YYNGEE. CDR3 sequence: CASSVTIEATQYF. Written as DNA, the CDR3 is TGTGCCAGCAGCGTAACGATAGAGGCTACGCAGTATTTT.

The gene calls are TRBV7-9 and TRBJ2-2, with a weak D call TRBD1 (5 bases). The CDR3 runs to 17 residues. V shed 2 bases and J shed 1 base, with 14 bases lying between them. Germline V gives CDR1 SEHNR, CDR2 FQNEAQ (reference sequence). This CDR3 is CASSLINVQGNTGELFF. CDR3 coding DNA: TGTGCCAGCAGCTTAATCAACGTCCAGGGGAACACCGGGGAGCTGTTTTTT. Filled out from reference TRBV7-9 and TRBJ2-2, the complete variable domain reads DTGVSQNPRHKITKRGQNVTFRCDPISEHNRLYWYRQTLGQGPEFLTYFQNEAQLEKSRLLSDRFSAERPKGSFSTLEIQRTEQGDSAMYLCASSLINVQGNTGELFFGEGSRLTVL.